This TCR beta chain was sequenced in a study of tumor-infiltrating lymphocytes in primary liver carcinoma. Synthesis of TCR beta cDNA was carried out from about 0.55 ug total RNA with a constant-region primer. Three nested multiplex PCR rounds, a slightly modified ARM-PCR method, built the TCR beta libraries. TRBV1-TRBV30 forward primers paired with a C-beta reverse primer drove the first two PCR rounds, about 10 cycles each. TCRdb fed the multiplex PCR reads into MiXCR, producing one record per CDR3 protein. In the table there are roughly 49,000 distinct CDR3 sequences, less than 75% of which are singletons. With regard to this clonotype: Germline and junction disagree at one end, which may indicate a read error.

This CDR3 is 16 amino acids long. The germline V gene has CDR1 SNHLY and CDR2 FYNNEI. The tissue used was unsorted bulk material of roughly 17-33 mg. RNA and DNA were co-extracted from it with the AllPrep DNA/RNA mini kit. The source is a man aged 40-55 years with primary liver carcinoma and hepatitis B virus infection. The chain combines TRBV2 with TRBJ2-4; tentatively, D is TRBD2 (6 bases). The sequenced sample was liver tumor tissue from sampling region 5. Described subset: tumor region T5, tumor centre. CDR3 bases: TGTGCCAGCGAAACTAGCCCCTTGGTACCCAAAAACATGCAGTACTTC. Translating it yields CASETSPLVPKNMQYF.